The present T cell receptor beta chain was sequenced within a study of identical twins. From the 5' RACE reads, TCRdb called clonotypes with MiXCR, one entry per CDR3 protein. The table includes about 890,000 distinct CDR3 sequences, 9% to 15% detected once. Per germline, CDR1 SEHNR and CDR2 FQNEAQ (reference sequence). The CDR3 contains 17 residues. V gave up 2 bases and J gave up 8 bases, with 22 bases separating them. Study results and caveats: An excess of low generation probability was shown by twin-shared out-of-frame alpha sequences.

As regards this clonotype: What it binds is not known.

These sequences were also reported in another study, on yellow fever vaccine responses in identical twins.

The receptor's source is a woman in her late teens or twenties in good health. The sample comprised PBMCs. This sequence joins TRBV7-9 and TRBJ2-1; D is uncertain. CDR3 sequence reads: CASSLFRFGLFADEQFF. CDR3 nucleotides: TGTGCCAGCAGCTTATTTCGGTTCGGGCTTTTTGCGGATGAGCAGTTCTTC.